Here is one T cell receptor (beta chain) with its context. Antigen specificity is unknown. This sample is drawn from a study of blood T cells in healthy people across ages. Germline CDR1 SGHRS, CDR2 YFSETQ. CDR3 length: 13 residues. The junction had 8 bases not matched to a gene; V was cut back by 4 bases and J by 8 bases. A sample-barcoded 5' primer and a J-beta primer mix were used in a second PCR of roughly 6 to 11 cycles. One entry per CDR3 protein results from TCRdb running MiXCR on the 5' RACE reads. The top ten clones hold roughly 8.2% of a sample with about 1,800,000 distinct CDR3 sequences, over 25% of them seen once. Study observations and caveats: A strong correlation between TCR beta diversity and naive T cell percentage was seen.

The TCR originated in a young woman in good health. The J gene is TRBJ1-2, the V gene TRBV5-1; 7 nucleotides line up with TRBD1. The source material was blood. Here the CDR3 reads CASSQDRVQGYTF. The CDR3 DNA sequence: TGCGCCAGCAGCCAAGACAGGGTCCAGGGCTACACCTTC.